Listed here is a single T cell receptor beta chain. Trimming removed 4 bases at V and 7 bases at J, with 16 bases between. In germline, CDR1 is MGHDK, CDR2 SYGVNS. The CDR3 is made up of 15 amino acids. The data are from a study of blood T cell repertoires in COVID-19. The repertoire was sequenced with immunoSEQ multiplex PCR; TCRdb's copy has only in-frame clones and lacks some. Among some 400,000 clones listed, 70% to 90% were seen once. The chain uses TRBV25-1 and TRBJ1-4, with D tentatively TRBD1 (5 bases). The sequence was collected from a woman aged 25 to 45 with COVID-19, enrolled during active disease. Source material: peripheral blood. Here the CDR3 DNA reads TGTGCCAGCAGTGCGGGACTCCTCGATACTGAAAAACTGTTTTTT. Residues: CASSAGLLDTEKLFF.